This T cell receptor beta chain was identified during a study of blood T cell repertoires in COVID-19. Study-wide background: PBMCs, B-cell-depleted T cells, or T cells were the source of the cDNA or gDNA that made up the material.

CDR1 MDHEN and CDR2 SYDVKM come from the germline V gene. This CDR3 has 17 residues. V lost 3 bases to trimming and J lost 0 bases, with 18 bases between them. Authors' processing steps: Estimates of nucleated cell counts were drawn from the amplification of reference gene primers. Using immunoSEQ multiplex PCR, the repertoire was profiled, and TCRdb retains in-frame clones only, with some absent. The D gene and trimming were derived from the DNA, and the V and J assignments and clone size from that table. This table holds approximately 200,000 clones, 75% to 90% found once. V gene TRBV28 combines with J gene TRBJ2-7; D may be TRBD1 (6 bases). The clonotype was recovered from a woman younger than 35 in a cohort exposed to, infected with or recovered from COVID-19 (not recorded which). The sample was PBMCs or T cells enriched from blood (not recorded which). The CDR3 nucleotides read TGTGCCAGCAGTTTGCCAACCAACAGGGAAAGCTCCTACGAGCAGTACTTC. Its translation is CASSLPTNRESSYEQYF.